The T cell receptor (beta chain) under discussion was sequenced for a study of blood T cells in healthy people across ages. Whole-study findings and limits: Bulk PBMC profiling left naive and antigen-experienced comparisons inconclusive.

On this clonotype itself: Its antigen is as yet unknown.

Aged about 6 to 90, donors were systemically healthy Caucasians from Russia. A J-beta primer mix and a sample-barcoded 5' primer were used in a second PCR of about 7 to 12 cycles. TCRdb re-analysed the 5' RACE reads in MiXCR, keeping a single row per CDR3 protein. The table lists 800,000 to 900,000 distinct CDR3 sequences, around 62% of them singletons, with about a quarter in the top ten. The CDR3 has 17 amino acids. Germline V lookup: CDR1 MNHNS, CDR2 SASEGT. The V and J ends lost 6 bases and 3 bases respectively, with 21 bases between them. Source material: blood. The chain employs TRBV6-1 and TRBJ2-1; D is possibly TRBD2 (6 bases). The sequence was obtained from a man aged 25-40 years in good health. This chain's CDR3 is CASSWGLSLQNYNEQFF. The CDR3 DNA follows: TGTGCCAGCAGCTGGGGACTGTCCCTCCAAAACTACAATGAGCAGTTCTTC.